This is a list of T cell receptor beta chains from one sample in a study of blood T cell repertoires in COVID-19. Using immunoSEQ multiplex PCR, the repertoire was profiled, and TCRdb retains in-frame clones only, with some absent. The sample carries 150,000 to 200,000 clones, under 95% recorded once. Sequencing was performed on peripheral blood. These receptors originate from a young man with COVID-19, enrolled during active disease. Both conserved end residues are part of each CDR3. The D gene is left open where the match is weak. Only some rows state a clone size, as once, few, many or a class for expanded clones.

>-|TRBJ1-4|TRBV3-1/TRBV3-2|-
TGTGCCAGCAGCTACAGGGAGACTAATGAAAAACTGCTTTTT
CASSYRETNEKLLF
>-|TRBJ1-5|TRBV10-1|-
TGCGCCAGCGGCACAGGGTTTGGCAATCAGCCCCAGCATTTT
CASGTGFGNQPQHF
>-|TRBJ1-4|TRBV18|once
TGTGCCAGCTCACCGGAGCGGGAAAAACTGTTTTTT
CASSPEREKLFF
>TRBD2|TRBJ2-1|TRBV28|-
TGTGCCAGCAGTCCCGGGCTAGCGGGAGTCAATGAGCAGTTCTTC
CASSPGLAGVNEQFF
>TRBD1|TRBJ2-7|TRBV7-2|-
TGTGCCAGCAGCTCCGCCCGGGGACAGGTCTACGAGCAGTACTTC
CASSSARGQVYEQYF
>TRBD1|TRBJ1-2|TRBV15|-
TGTGCCACCAGCAGAGAGACAGGGGGAAGGGGTGGCTACACCTTC
CATSRETGGRGGYTF
>TRBD1|TRBJ2-7|TRBV19|-
TGTGCCAGTAGTATGGGGGACAGCGCCTCCTACGAGCAGTACTTC
CASSMGDSASYEQYF
>TRBD1|TRBJ1-4|TRBV2|-
TGTGCCAGCAGACCGGGACAGGGGGGAGGTGAAAAACTGCTTTTT
CASRPGQGGGEKLLF
>-|TRBJ1-2|TRBV5-1|few
TGCGCCAGCAGCTCGGACAGAGATGGCTACACCTTC
CASSSDRDGYTF
>-|TRBJ2-2|TRBV24-1|-
TGTGCCACCAGTGATTTCTACACCGGGGAGCTGTTTTTT
CATSDFYTGELFF
>-|TRBJ2-1|TRBV3-1/TRBV3-2|-
TGTGCCAGCAGCCAAGACGGCGGGATAGTGTCCTACAATGAGCAGTTCTTC
CASSQDGGIVSYNEQFF
>TRBD1|TRBJ2-1|TRBV9|-
TGTGCCAGCAGCACCAACAGGGGGCGCGAGCGGAGCTACAATGAGCAGTTCTTC
CASSTNRGRERSYNEQFF
>-|TRBJ1-2|TRBV4-3|once
TGCGCCAGCAGCCAAGCCGGGACAAACTATGGTTACACCTTC
CASSQAGTNYGYTF
>-|TRBJ1-5|TRBV3-1/TRBV3-2|-
TGTGCCAGCAGCCAAGATATAAACAATCAGCCCCAGCATTTT
CASSQDINNQPQHF
>TRBD1|TRBJ2-2|TRBV11-2|-
TGTGCCAGCAGCTTAATCAAGACAGGGCTGGGCGGGGAGCTGTTTTTT
CASSLIKTGLGGELFF
>TRBD1|TRBJ1-5|TRBV27|-
TGTGCCAGCAGTCTACTCGGACAGGGGGCAAATCAGCCCCAGCATTTT
CASSLLGQGANQPQHF
>-|TRBJ1-2|TRBV18|-
TGTGCCAGCTCACCAGTGAGGCAGCCACCTCCCGACGGCTACACCTTC
CASSPVRQPPPDGYTF
>TRBD2|TRBJ2-5|TRBV18|-
TGTGCCAGCTCACCATTGGGACTAGCGGAGACCCAGTACTTC
CASSPLGLAETQYF
>-|TRBJ2-7|TRBV19|-
TGTGCCAGTAGTCCTCAACAGGGTGGCGAGCAGTACTTC
CASSPQQGGEQYF
>-|TRBJ1-4|TRBV7-9|-
TGTGCCAGCAGCTCCCAGGATACAGGGTACTTTTCAACTAATGAAAAACTGTTTTTT
CASSSQDTGYFSTNEKLFF
>TRBD1|TRBJ2-2|TRBV11-2|once
TGTGCCAGCAGCTTAAATGGGGGGACAGGGACCGGGGAGCTGTTTTTT
CASSLNGGTGTGELFF
>TRBD2|TRBJ2-2|TRBV7-2|-
TGTGCCAGCAGCCCTGTGGGGACTAGCGGGAGACAGACCGGGGAGCTGTTTTTT
CASSPVGTSGRQTGELFF
>-|TRBJ2-1|TRBV7-2|-
TGTGCCAGCAGCTTATCGAGGGGGACGGGATTCTTC
CASSLSRGTGFF
>TRBD1|TRBJ1-2|TRBV6-6|-
TGTGCCAGCATTACAGGGGCAGGTTATGGCTACACCTTC
CASITGAGYGYTF
>-|TRBJ1-1|TRBV6-6|-
TGTGCCAGCAGTATCAGGGGTACTGAAGCTTTCTTT
CASSIRGTEAFF
>TRBD2|TRBJ2-6|TRBV6-2/TRBV6-3|once
TGTGCCAGCAGTTCCCCGGGAGGGACGTCGAGCTCTGGGGCCAACGTCCTGACTTTC
CASSSPGGTSSSGANVLTF
>-|TRBJ2-1|TRBV27|-
TGTGCCAGCAGTACAACAGGGTACAATGAGCAGTTCTTC
CASSTTGYNEQFF
>-|TRBJ1-6|TRBV28|-
TGTGCCAGCAGTCCGTACATCGGGTCCTATAATTCACCCCTCCACTTT
CASSPYIGSYNSPLHF
>-|TRBJ2-1|TRBV2|-
TGTGCCAGCAGCCCGACAGCCTACAATGAGCAGTTCTTC
CASSPTAYNEQFF
>-|TRBJ2-1|TRBV27|-
TGTGCCAGCAGTACCTCCAGGGAGCAGTTCTTC
CASSTSREQFF
>TRBD1|TRBJ1-5|TRBV27|-
TGTGCCAGCAGTCCCGGACAGGGGCATCAGCCCCAGCATTTT
CASSPGQGHQPQHF
>TRBD1|TRBJ2-2|TRBV24-1|-
TGTGCCACCAGTGATCTATTTAGACAGGGGGCCGGGGAGCTGTTTTTT
CATSDLFRQGAGELFF
>-|TRBJ1-2|TRBV2|-
TGTGCCAGCAGTGATAGGGGTCTCAAATTCGGCTATGGCTACACCTTC
CASSDRGLKFGYGYTF
>-|TRBJ2-2|TRBV7-8|few
TGTGCCAGCAGCTTACTACAGGGGGTTAATAGCGGGAGATCGGACACCGGGGAGCTGTTTTTT
CASSLLQGVNSGRSDTGELFF
>TRBD1|TRBJ2-1|TRBV24-1|-
TGTGCCACCAGTGATGGACAGGGGGGCGCCTACAATGAGCAGTTCTTC
CATSDGQGGAYNEQFF
>TRBD2|TRBJ2-2|TRBV5-4|-
TGTGCCAGCAGCGACCGACTAGCGGGACTTCGGACCGGGGAGCTGTTTTTT
CASSDRLAGLRTGELFF
>TRBD1|TRBJ1-5|TRBV28|-
TGTGCCAGCAGTTCAGACAGGGGCCGCAATCAGCCCCAGCATTTT
CASSSDRGRNQPQHF
>-|TRBJ1-2|TRBV6-6|-
TGTGCCAGCAGTTACGGATCGGGGTTCGATGGCTACACCTTC
CASSYGSGFDGYTF
>-|TRBJ2-6|TRBV19|-
TGTGCCAGTAGGGTGGGCCCAAAAGAGGCCAACGTCCTGACTTTC
CASRVGPKEANVLTF
>-|TRBJ1-5|TRBV5-4|once
TGTGCCAGCAGCCAACTACCCAATCAGCCCCAGCATTTT
CASSQLPNQPQHF
>TRBD1|TRBJ2-7|TRBV5-1|few
TGCGCCAGCAGCTGGACAGGGGACGAGCAGTACTTC
CASSWTGDEQYF
>TRBD2|TRBJ2-7|TRBV7-9|-
TGTGCCAGCAGCCCGGGACTAGCGGGGGCCTACGAGCAGTACTTC
CASSPGLAGAYEQYF
>TRBD2|TRBJ2-7|TRBV27|-
TGTGCCAACGGGACTAGCGGAAACCAGAAGGACTTC
CANGTSGNQKDF
>-|TRBJ1-2|TRBV10-3|-
TGTGCCATCAGTGTTTTAAGGGGGACGACTAACTATGGCTACACCTTC
CAISVLRGTTNYGYTF
>TRBD1|TRBJ2-7|TRBV7-8|-
TGTGCCAGCAGCTTAAGGACAGGGGGGATAGGGACGGAGCAGTACTTC
CASSLRTGGIGTEQYF
>-|TRBJ1-2|TRBV6-5|-
TGTGCCAGCAGCCGGGACTCCCGGGGAGACTATGGCTACACCTTC
CASSRDSRGDYGYTF
>-|TRBJ1-5|TRBV5-1|-
TGCGCCAGCAGCCCAGGGGCGGAAGGCCAGCCCCAGCATTTT
CASSPGAEGQPQHF
>TRBD1|TRBJ1-2|TRBV6-5|-
TGTGCCACTAACGGACAGGGGGATTGGGATGGCTACACCTTC
CATNGQGDWDGYTF
>TRBD1|TRBJ2-3|TRBV2|-
TGTGCCAGCACGGGACAGGGGGCAACAGATACGCAGTATTTT
CASTGQGATDTQYF
>TRBD2|TRBJ2-1|TRBV19|-
TGTGCCAGTATCGCACTGGCGGGAGATAGAAATGAGCAGTTCTTC
CASIALAGDRNEQFF
>TRBD1|TRBJ2-1|TRBV7-2|-
TGTGCCAGCAGCTTAGAGTCAGGACAGGGCTATGAGCAGTTCTTC
CASSLESGQGYEQFF
>-|TRBJ1-6|TRBV5-8|-
TGTGCCAGCAGCCAGACAGGCTCTCCCGCTAATTCACCCCTCCACTTT
CASSQTGSPANSPLHF
>-|TRBJ2-3|TRBV28|-
TGTGCCAGCAGTTTCCGGGACACCCGCACAGATACGCAGTATTTT
CASSFRDTRTDTQYF
>TRBD2|TRBJ2-1|TRBV9|-
TGTGCCAGCAGCGTAGCCCGGGGAGGGAATCAAGGGAAACAGTTCTTC
CASSVARGGNQGKQFF
>-|TRBJ2-3|TRBV27|-
TGTGCCAGCAGTTCTCTGCGGGACAGACCGGGGGAGAGCCGCCCAGATACGCAGTATTTT
CASSSLRDRPGESRPDTQYF
>TRBD2|TRBJ2-1|TRBV10-3|once
TGTGCCATCAGTGAGTCCGGGGCGGGAGTCAACAATGAGCAGTTCTTC
CAISESGAGVNNEQFF
>-|TRBJ2-2|TRBV9|-
TGTGCCAGCACCGGGGTGGACACCGGGGAGCTGTTTTTT
CASTGVDTGELFF
>TRBD1|TRBJ1-1|TRBV19|once
TGTGCCAGTATACCTAGCGGAACAGGGGGGACTGAAGCTTTCTTT
CASIPSGTGGTEAFF
>-|TRBJ1-1|TRBV10-3|-
TGTGCCATCAGTGATTTCTCGGAGGGCACTGAAGCTTTCTTT
CAISDFSEGTEAFF